A selection of T cell receptor beta chains follows, all from one sample in a study of shared clonotypes between healthy human individuals. Repertoires were generated with immunoSEQ multiplex PCR, while TCRdb's copy carries only in-frame clones and drops some. Of about 520,000 clones listed, around 73% are singletons. Sequencing was done on a sample of PBMCs. The receptors stem from a woman aged 40-49 years in good health. Some clones in this sample may be carry-over from other donors' samples. The CDR3 runs from the conserved cysteine through the conserved F or W. The order of the fields is clone size, D gene, J gene, V gene, CDR3 protein, CDR3 DNA. The D gene is left open where the match is weak. The size of a clone is reported for some rows only, either as once, few or many, or as a class for expanded clones.

.	.	TRBJ1-5	TRBV28	CASSLITGSYQPQHF	TGTGCCAGCAGTTTAATTACGGGTTCCTATCAGCCCCAGCATTTT
few	TRBD1	TRBJ2-6	TRBV19	CASSALTGTGAGANVLTF	TGTGCCAGTAGTGCCCTGACAGGGACCGGAGCTGGGGCCAACGTCCTGACTTTC
few	.	TRBJ1-5	TRBV7-2	CASSLVGLKGGNQPQHF	TGTGCCAGCAGCTTAGTGGGCCTAAAGGGGGGCAATCAGCCCCAGCATTTT
many	.	TRBJ2-1	TRBV7-2	CASSSHLSAQSYNEQFF	TGTGCCAGCAGCTCACACCTGAGCGCCCAGAGCTACAATGAGCAGTTCTTC
.	.	TRBJ2-1	TRBV6-5	CASSTGHSSYNEQFF	TGTGCCAGCAGTACGGGACATAGCTCCTACAATGAGCAGTTCTTC
few	.	TRBJ1-1	TRBV2	CASSPTAGAFF	TGTGCCAGCAGTCCGACAGCCGGAGCTTTCTTT
.	.	TRBJ2-1	TRBV27	CASRAVLGMDEQFF	TGTGCCAGCAGGGCCGTGTTGGGGATGGATGAGCAGTTCTTC
.	.	TRBJ2-5	TRBV28	CASRLPSLSVVTQYF	TGTGCCAGCAGGCTACCGTCCCTTAGCGTGGTGACCCAGTACTTC
.	.	TRBJ2-1	TRBV7-9	CASSLSRVLPYNEQFF	TGTGCCAGCAGCTTATCGCGAGTACTCCCTTACAATGAGCAGTTCTTC
.	TRBD2	TRBJ2-2	TRBV5-1	CASSIHLTSGNTGELFF	TGCGCCAGCAGCATCCACCTGACTAGCGGGAACACCGGGGAGCTGTTTTTT
.	TRBD1	TRBJ2-7	TRBV27	CASSRTGGIYEQYF	TGTGCCAGCAGCAGGACAGGTGGAATCTACGAGCAGTACTTC
.	TRBD2	TRBJ2-1	TRBV6-5	CASSSSGTSGYNEQFF	TGTGCCAGCAGTTCCTCCGGGACTAGCGGTTACAATGAGCAGTTCTTC
.	.	TRBJ2-1	TRBV30	CAWSSLPVSYNEQFF	TGTGCCTGGAGTAGCCTACCCGTTTCCTACAATGAGCAGTTCTTC
.	.	TRBJ2-7	TRBV6-1	CASSEAAYYIYEQYF	TGTGCCAGCAGTGAAGCAGCCTATTATATCTACGAGCAGTACTTC
many	.	TRBJ1-5	TRBV29-1	CSVQEGHNNQPQHF	TGCAGCGTCCAGGAGGGACATAACAATCAGCCCCAGCATTTT
.	.	TRBJ2-2	TRBV18	CASSPLGTGYTGELFF	TGTGCCAGCTCACCCCTCGGGACGGGTTACACCGGGGAGCTGTTTTTT
.	TRBD1	TRBJ2-3	TRBV27	CASSHPPGQGADTQYF	TGTGCCAGCAGCCACCCCCCGGGACAGGGTGCAGATACGCAGTATTTT
.	.	TRBJ1-5	TRBV6-1	CASHYSNQPQHF	TGTGCCAGTCATTATAGCAATCAGCCCCAGCATTTT
.	.	TRBJ1-5	TRBV6-6	CASSGQSNQPQHF	TGTGCCAGCAGTGGACAGAGTAATCAGCCCCAGCATTTT
.	.	TRBJ1-6	TRBV7-7	CASSLEPGEPLHF	TGTGCTAGCAGCTTAGAACCAGGGGAACCCCTCCACTTT
.	TRBD1	TRBJ1-1	TRBV5-1	CASSLEGQGGTEAFF	TGCGCCAGCAGCTTGGAGGGACAGGGAGGGACTGAAGCTTTCTTT
.	.	TRBJ2-5	TRBV7-3	CASSYSTGQQETQYF	TGTGCCAGCAGCTACTCCACCGGACAGCAAGAGACCCAGTACTTC
.	TRBD2	TRBJ2-3	TRBV9	CASSVSPRGGRSTDTQYF	TGTGCCAGCAGCGTAAGCCCGAGGGGCGGGAGGAGCACAGATACGCAGTATTTT
.	TRBD2	TRBJ2-7	TRBV14	CASSRNSGLAGIYEQYF	TGTGCCAGCAGCCGAAATTCCGGACTAGCGGGGATCTACGAGCAGTACTTC
.	TRBD1	TRBJ2-1	TRBV7-2	CASSLAGTGFDEQFF	TGTGCCAGCAGCTTAGCCGGGACAGGGTTCGATGAGCAGTTCTTC
.	.	TRBJ2-5	TRBV5-1	CASSSPAGIQETQYF	TGCGCCAGCAGCTCACCCGCGGGTATCCAAGAGACCCAGTACTTC
.	TRBD1	TRBJ1-2	TRBV27	CASSSGQGRVVNYGYTF	TGTGCCAGCAGTTCGGGACAGGGTAGAGTCGTTAACTATGGCTACACCTTC
once	TRBD2	TRBJ2-1	TRBV5-4	CASGFWTSGSSVEQFF	TGTGCCAGCGGATTCTGGACTAGCGGGAGTTCTGTCGAGCAGTTCTTC
.	.	TRBJ1-2	TRBV5-6	CASSLVHETNYGYTF	TGTGCCAGCAGCTTGGTTCATGAGACTAACTATGGCTACACCTTC
.	.	TRBJ1-4	TRBV5-1	CASSEQGGDEKLFF	TGCGCCAGCAGTGAACAGGGTGGGGATGAAAAACTGTTTTTT
.	TRBD1	TRBJ2-7	TRBV18	CASSPGQGVEQYF	TGTGCCAGCTCACCCGGACAGGGGGTGGAGCAGTACTTC
.	TRBD1	TRBJ2-7	TRBV7-2	CASSFRQGPYEQYF	TGTGCCAGCAGCTTCCGACAGGGACCATACGAGCAGTACTTC
once	TRBD1	TRBJ2-5	TRBV2	CASTRRDSQETQYF	TGTGCCAGCACCCGACGGGACAGTCAAGAGACCCAGTACTTC
few	.	TRBJ2-5	TRBV30	CAWILDPGIQETQYF	TGTGCCTGGATTCTCGATCCGGGAATCCAAGAGACCCAGTACTTC
.	.	TRBJ1-4	TRBV25-1	CASSEAQTATNEKLFF	TGTGCCAGCAGTGAGGCGCAGACGGCAACTAATGAAAAACTGTTTTTT